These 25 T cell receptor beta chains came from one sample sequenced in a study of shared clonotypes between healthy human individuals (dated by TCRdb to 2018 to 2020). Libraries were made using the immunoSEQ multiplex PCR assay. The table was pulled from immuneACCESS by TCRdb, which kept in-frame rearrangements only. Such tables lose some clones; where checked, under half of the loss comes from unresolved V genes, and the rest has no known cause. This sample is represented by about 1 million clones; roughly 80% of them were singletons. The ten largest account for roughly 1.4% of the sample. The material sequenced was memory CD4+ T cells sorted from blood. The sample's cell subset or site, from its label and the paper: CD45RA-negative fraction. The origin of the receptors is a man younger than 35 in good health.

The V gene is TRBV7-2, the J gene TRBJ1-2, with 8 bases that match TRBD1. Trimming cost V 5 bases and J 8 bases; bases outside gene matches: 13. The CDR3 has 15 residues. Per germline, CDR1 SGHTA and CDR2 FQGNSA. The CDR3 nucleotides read TGTGCCAGCAGCAACCAAGACAGGGGTTTGTTGGGCTACACCTTC. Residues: CASSNQDRGLLGYTF.

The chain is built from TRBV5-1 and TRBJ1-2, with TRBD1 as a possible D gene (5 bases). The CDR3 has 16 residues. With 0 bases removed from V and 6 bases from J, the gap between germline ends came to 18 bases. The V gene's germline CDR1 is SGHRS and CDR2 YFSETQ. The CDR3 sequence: CASSLAGREVTNGYTF. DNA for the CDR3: TGCGCCAGCAGCTTGGCGGGCAGGGAGGTTACAAATGGCTACACCTTC.

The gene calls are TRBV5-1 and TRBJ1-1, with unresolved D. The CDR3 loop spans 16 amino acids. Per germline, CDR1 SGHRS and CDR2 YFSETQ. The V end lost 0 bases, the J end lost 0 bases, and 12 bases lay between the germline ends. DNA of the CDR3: TGCGCCAGCAGCTTGGCCGGAGGGAACATGAACACTGAAGCTTTCTTT. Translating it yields CASSLAGGNMNTEAFF.

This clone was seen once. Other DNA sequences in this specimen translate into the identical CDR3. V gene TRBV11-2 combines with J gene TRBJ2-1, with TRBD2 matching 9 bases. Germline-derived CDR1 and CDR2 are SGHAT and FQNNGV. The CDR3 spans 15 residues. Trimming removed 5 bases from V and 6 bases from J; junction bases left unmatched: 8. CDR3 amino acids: CASSPRGAGGNEQFF. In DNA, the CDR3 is TGTGCCAGCAGCCCCCGGGGAGCGGGAGGCAATGAGCAGTTCTTC.

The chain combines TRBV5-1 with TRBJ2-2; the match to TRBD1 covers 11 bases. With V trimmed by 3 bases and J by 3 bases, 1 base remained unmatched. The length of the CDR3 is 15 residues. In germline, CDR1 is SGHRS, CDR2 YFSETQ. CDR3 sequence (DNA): TGCGCCAGCAGCTGGACAGGGGGCGACACCGGGGAGCTGTTTTTT. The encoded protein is CASSWTGGDTGELFF.

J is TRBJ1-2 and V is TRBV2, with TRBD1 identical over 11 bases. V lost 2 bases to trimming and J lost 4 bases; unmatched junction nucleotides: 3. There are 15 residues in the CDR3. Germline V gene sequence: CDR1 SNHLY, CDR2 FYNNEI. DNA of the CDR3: TGTGCCAGCAGTGAACGGGACAGGGGGTCCTATGGCTACACCTTC. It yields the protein CASSERDRGSYGYTF.

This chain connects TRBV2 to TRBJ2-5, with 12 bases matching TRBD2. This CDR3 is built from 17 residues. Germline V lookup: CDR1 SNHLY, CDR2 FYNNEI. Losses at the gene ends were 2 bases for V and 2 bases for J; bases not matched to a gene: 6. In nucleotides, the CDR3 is TGTGCCAGCAGTGAATTTGCTAGCGGGGGGGCTCAAGAGACCCAGTACTTC. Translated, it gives CASSEFASGGAQETQYF.

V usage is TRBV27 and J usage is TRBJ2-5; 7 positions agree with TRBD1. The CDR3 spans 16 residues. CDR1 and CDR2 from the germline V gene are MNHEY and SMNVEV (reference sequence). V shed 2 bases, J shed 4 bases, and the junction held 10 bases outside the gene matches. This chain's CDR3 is CASSLNVAGGRETQYF. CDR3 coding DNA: TGTGCCAGCAGTTTAAATGTGGCAGGGGGAAGAGAGACCCAGTACTTC.

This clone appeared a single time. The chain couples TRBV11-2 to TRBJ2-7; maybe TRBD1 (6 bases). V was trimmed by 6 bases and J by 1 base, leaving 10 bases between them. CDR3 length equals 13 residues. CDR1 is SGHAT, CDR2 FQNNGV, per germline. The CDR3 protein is CASRVTGSYEQYF. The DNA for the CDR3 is TGTGCCAGCAGGGTTACAGGGTCCTACGAGCAGTACTTC.

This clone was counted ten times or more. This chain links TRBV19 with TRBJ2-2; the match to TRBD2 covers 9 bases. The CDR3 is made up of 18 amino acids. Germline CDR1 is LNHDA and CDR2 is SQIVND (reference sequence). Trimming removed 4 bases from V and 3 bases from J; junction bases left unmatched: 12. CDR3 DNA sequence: TGTGCCAGTAGTACCCCCCGGGGACTAGCAATCGACACCGGGGAGCTGTTTTTT. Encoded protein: CASSTPRGLAIDTGELFF.

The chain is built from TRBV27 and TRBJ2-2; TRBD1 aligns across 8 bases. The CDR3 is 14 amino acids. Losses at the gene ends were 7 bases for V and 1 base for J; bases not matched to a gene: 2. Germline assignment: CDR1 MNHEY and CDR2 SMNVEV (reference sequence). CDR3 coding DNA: TGTGCCAGCAAGACAGGGGTGAACACCGGGGAGCTGTTTTTT. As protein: CASKTGVNTGELFF.

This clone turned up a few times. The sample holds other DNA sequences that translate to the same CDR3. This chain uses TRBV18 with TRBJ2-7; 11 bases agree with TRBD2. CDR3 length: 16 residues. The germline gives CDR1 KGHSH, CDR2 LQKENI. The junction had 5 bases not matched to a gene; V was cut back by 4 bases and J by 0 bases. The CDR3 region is CASSRSGTSGSYEQYF. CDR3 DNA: TGTGCCAGCTCACGATCCGGGACTAGCGGCTCCTACGAGCAGTACTTC.

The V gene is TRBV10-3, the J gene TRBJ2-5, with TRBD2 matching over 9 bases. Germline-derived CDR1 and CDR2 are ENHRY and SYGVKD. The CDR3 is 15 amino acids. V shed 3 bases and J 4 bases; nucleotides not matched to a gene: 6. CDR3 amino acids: CAISEGTSSRETQYF. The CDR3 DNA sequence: TGTGCCATCAGTGAAGGGACTAGCTCACGAGAGACCCAGTACTTC.

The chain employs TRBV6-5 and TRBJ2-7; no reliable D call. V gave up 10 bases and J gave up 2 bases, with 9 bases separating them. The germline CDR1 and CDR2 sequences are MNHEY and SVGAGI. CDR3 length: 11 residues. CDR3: CATEDAYEQYF. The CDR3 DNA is TGTGCCACGGAAGATGCCTACGAGCAGTACTTC.

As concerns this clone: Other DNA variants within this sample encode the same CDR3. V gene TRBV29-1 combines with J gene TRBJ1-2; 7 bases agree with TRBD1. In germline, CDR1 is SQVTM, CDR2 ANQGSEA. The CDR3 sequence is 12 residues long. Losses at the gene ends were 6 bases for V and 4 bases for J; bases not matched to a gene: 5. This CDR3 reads CSVEQGSYGYTF. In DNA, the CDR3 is TGCAGCGTCGAACAGGGGTCCTATGGCTACACCTTC. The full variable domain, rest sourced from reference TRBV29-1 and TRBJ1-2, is SAVISQKPSRDICQRGTSLTIQCQVDSQVTMMFWYRQQPGQSLTLIATANQGSEATYESGFVIDKFPISRPNLTFSTLTVSNMSPEDSSIYLCSVEQGSYGYTFGSGTRLTVV.

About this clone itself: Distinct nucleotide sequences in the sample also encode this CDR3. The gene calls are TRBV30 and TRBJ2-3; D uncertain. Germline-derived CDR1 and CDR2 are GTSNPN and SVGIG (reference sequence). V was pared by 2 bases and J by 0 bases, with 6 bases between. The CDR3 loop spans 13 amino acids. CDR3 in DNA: TGTGCCTGGAGTCTTCTGAGCACAGATACGCAGTATTTT. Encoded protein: CAWSLLSTDTQYF.

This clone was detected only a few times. CDR3 nucleotides: TGCGCCAGCAGTGAGTCTCCAGCGGGAGGGTGGCAAGAGACCCAGTACTTC. Its translation is CASSESPAGGWQETQYF. V gene TRBV10-1 combines with J gene TRBJ2-5; TRBD2 agrees at 10 bases. This CDR3 has 17 residues. J gave up 2 bases and V 0 bases, and 6 bases lay outside the gene matches. In germline, CDR1 is WNHNN, CDR2 SYGVQD (reference sequence).

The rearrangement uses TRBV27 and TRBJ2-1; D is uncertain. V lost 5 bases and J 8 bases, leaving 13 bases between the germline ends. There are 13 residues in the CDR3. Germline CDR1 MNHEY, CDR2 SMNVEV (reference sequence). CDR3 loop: CASSGVRAHEQFF. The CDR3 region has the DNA TGTGCCAGCAGTGGTGTTAGGGCCCATGAGCAGTTCTTC.

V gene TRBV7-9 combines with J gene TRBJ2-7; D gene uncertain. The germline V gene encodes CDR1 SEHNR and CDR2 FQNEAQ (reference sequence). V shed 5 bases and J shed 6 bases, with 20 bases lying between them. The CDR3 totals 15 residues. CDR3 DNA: TGTGCCAGCAGCCCTCCCGCGACGGCGCCCGCCGAGCAGTACTTC. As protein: CASSPPATAPAEQYF.

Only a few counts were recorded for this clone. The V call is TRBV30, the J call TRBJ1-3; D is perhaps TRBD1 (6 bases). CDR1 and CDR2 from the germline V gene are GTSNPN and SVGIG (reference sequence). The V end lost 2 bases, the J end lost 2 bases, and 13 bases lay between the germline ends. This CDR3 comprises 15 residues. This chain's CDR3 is CAWSPNRVAGNTIYF. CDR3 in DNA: TGTGCCTGGAGTCCGAACAGGGTGGCTGGAAACACCATATATTTT.

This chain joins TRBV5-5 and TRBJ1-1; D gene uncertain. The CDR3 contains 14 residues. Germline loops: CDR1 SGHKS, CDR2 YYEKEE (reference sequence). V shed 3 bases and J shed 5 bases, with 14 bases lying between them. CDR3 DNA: TGTGCCAGCAGCTCACTCGGAAGAGAGACTGAAGCTTTCTTT. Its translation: CASSSLGRETEAFF.

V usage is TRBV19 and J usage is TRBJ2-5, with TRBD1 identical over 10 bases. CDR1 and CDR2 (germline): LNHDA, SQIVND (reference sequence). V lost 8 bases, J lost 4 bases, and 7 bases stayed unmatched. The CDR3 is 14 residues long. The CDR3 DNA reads TGTGCCAGTCACGACAGGGGGCGGTCAGAGACCCAGTACTTC. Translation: CASHDRGRSETQYF. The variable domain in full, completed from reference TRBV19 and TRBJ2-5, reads DGGITQSPKYLFRKEGQNVTLSCEQNLNHDAMYWYRQDPGQGLRLIYYSQIVNDFQKGDIAEGYSVSREKKESFPLTVTSAQKNPTAFYLCASHDRGRSETQYFGPGTRLLVL.

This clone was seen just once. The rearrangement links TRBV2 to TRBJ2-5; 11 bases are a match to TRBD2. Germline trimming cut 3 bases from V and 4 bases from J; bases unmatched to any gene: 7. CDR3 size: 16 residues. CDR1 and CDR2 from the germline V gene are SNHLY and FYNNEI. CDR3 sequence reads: CASSEATSGAGETQYF. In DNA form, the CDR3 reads TGTGCCAGCAGTGAGGCGACTAGCGGGGCGGGAGAGACCCAGTACTTC.

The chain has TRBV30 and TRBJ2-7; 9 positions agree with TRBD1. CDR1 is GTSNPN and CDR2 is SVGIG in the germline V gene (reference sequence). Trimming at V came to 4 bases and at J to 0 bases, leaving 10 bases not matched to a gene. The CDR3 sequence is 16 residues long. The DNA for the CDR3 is TGTGCCTGGATGGGGACAGGGTTTCTCAGCTCCTACGAGCAGTACTTC. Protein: CAWMGTGFLSSYEQYF. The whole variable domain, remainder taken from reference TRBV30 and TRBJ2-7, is SQTIHQWPATLVQPVGSPLSLECTVEGTSNPNLYWYRQAAGRGLQLLFYSVGIGQISSEVPQNLSASRPQDRQFILSSKKLLLSDSGFYLCAWMGTGFLSSYEQYFGPGTRLTVT.

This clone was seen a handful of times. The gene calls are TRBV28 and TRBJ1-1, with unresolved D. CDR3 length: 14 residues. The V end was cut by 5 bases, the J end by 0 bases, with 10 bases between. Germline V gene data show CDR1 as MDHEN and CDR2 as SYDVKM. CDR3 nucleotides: TGTGCCAGCAGTCGGCTGGGAGTGAACACTGAAGCTTTCTTT. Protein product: CASSRLGVNTEAFF.